This T cell receptor (beta chain) is drawn from a study of blood T cell repertoires in COVID-19. The V end lost 0 bases, the J end lost 7 bases, and 10 bases lay between the germline ends. Per germline, CDR1 SGHAT and CDR2 FQNNGV. This CDR3 region has 13 residues. Data came from immunoSEQ multiplex PCR; TCRdb stores just in-frame clones and leaves some out. The profile shows fewer than 200,000 clones, approximately 82% of them singletons. This sequence originates from a woman aged 55 to 70 with acute COVID-19. J is TRBJ2-7 and V is TRBV11-2; D is undetermined. The sample taken for sequencing was PBMCs or T cells enriched from blood (not recorded which). The DNA of the CDR3 is TGTGCCAGCAGCTTAGACCGTGTGAGGGAGCAGTACTTC. This translates into CASSLDRVREQYF.